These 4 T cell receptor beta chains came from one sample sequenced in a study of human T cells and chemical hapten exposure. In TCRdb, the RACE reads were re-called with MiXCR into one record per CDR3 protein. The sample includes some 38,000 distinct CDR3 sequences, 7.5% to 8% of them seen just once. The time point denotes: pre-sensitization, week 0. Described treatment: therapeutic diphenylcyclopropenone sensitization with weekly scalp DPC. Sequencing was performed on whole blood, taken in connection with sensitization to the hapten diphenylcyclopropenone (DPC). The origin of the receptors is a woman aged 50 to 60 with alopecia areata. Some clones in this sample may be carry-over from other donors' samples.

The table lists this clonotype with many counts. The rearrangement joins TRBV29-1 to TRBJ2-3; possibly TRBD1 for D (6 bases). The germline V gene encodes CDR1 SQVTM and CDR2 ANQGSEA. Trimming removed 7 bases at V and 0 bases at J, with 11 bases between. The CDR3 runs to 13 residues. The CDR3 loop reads CSGSQGSTDTQYF. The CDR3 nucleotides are TGCAGCGGTAGTCAGGGGAGCACAGATACGCAGTATTTT.

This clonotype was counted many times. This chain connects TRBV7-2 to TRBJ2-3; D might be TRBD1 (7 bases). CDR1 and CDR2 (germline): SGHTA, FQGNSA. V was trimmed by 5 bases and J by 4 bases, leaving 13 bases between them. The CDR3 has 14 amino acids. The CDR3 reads CASSASRGADTQYF. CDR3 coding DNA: TGTGCCAGCAGCGCGAGCAGGGGGGCAGATACGCAGTATTTT.

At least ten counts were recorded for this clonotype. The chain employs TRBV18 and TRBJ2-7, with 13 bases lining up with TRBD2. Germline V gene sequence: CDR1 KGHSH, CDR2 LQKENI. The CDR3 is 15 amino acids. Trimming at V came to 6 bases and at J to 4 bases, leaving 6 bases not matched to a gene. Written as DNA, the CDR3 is TGTGCCAGCTCTCTCGGGGGACTAGCGGGGTACGAGCAGTACTTC. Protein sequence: CASSLGGLAGYEQYF.

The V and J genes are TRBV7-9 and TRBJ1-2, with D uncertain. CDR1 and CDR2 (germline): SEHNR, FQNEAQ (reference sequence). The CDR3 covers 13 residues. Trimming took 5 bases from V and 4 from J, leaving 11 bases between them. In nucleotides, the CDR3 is TGTGCCAGCAGCCCCGAAAGCCCCTATGGCTACACCTTC. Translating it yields CASSPESPYGYTF. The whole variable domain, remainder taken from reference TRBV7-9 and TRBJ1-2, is DTGVSQNPRHKITKRGQNVTFRCDPISEHNRLYWYRQTLGQGPEFLTYFQNEAQLEKSRLLSDRFSAERPKGSFSTLEIQRTEQGDSAMYLCASSPESPYGYTFGSGTRLTVV.